This TCR beta chain is drawn from a study of response to subunit inactivated influenza vaccine. In TCRdb, the RT-PCR reads were re-called with MiXCR into one record per CDR3 protein. The sample shows under 200,000 distinct CDR3 sequences, around 10% of them seen only once. Deletions cut 3 bases from V and 10 bases from J, with 13 bases between. The CDR3 spans 13 residues. Germline V gene data show CDR1 as MDHEN and CDR2 as SYDVKM. Whole-study findings and limits: Authors suggested few new T cells are recruited by each seasonal influenza vaccination.

This clonotype was detected only a few times. As yet, its antigen is unknown. V gene TRBV28 combines with J gene TRBJ1-5; no reliable D call. The sequences come from CD8+ T cells sorted from PBMCs, collected around 25 months after vaccination. The source is a man aged 50-75 years who received an inactivated influenza vaccine. CDR3 in DNA: TGTGCCAGCAGTTTGGGGTTGCGGGGACCCCAGCATTTT. Translating gives CASSLGLRGPQHF.